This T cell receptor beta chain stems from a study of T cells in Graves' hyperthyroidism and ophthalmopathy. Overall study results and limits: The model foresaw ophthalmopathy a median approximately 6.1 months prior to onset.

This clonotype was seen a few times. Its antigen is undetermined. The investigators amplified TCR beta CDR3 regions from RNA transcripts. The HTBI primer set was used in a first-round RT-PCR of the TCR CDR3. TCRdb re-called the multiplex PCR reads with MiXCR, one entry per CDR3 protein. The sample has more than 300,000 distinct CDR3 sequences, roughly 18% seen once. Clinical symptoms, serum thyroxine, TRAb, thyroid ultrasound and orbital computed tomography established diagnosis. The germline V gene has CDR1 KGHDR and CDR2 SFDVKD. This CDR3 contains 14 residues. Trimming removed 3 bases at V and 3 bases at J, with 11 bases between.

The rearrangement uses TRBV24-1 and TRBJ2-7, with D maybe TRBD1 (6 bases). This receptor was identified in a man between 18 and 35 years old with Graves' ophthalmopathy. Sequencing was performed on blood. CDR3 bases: TGTGCCACCAGTGATCCGGACAGAAACTACGAGCAGTACTTC. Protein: CATSDPDRNYEQYF.